The source of this TCR beta chain is a study of cytomegalovirus exposure and HLA in healthy donors. Study findings and constraints: CMV serostatus stood as the only immune exposure information on hand.

Everyone who donated was a healthy bone marrow donor. Comments on this clone: Its antigen remains unidentified.

Germline CDR1 is GTSNPN and CDR2 is SVGIG (reference sequence). The CDR3 length is 16 residues. V lost 5 bases, J lost 2 bases, and 21 bases lay in between. PCR employed 60 Vbeta and 13 Jbeta primers. Libraries were prepared by immunoSEQ multiplex PCR; TCRdb keeps only in-frame clonotypes and omits some of them. Of about 180,000 clones in the sample, roughly 87% were seen once. The clonotype was recovered from a man aged 40-50 years in good health and CMV-seronegative. The chain has TRBV30 and TRBJ1-2; D not certain. Input material: PBMCs. The CDR3 nucleotides are TGTGCCTGGTTACCCCCGTGGGCAGCTTCAAACTATGGCTACACCTTC. Translation gives CAWLPPWAASNYGYTF.